Sequencing of this T cell receptor beta chain was carried out in a study of cytomegalovirus exposure and HLA in healthy donors. Trimming cost V 6 bases and J 4 bases, with 18 bases left between them. Germline CDR1 LNHDA, CDR2 SQIVND (reference sequence). The CDR3 sequence is 15 residues long. This PCR relied on a set of 60 Vbeta primers and 13 Jbeta primers. The table came from immunoSEQ multiplex PCR; TCRdb's copy has only in-frame clones and leaves some out. The sample lists some 150,000 clones; roughly four fifths were seen once. The sample comprised PBMCs. The chain employs TRBV19 and TRBJ1-2; a possible D gene is TRBD1 (5 bases). The TCR sequence derives from a man aged 50 to 59 in good health and CMV-seropositive. CDR3 protein: CASRRIDSDFYGYTF. CDR3 DNA: TGTGCCAGTAGACGTATCGACAGCGATTTCTATGGCTACACCTTC.